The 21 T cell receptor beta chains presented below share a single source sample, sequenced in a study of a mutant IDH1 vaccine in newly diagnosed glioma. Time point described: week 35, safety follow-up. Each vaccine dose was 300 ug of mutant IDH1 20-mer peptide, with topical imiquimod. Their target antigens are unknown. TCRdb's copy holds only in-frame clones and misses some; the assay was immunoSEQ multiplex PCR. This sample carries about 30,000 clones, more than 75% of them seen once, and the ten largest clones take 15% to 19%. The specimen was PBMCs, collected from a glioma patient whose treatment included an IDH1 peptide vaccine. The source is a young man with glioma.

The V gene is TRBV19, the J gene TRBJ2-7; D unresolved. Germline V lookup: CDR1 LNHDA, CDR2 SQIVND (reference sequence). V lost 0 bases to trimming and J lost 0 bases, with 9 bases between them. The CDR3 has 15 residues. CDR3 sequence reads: CASSIDRSGSYEQYF. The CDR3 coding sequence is TGTGCCAGTAGTATAGATCGGTCTGGCTCCTACGAGCAGTACTTC.

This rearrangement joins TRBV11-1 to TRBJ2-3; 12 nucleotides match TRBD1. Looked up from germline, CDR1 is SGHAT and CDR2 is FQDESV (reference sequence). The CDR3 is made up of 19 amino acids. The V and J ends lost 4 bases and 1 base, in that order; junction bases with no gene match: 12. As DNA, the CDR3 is TGTGCCAGCAGCTACCCCCGGGACAGGGGGCCTACCGGCACAGATACGCAGTATTTT. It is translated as CASSYPRDRGPTGTDTQYF.

The CDR3 DNA reads TGCGCCAGCAGCCAAGATCCACCCAGGGGTCGTCAGCCCCAGCATTTT. Translation: CASSQDPPRGRQPQHF. This chain links TRBV4-1 with TRBJ1-5; D is perhaps TRBD1 (6 bases). CDR1 and CDR2 from the germline V gene are MGHRA and YSYEKL. CDR3 length: 16 residues. Trimming cost V 0 bases and J 6 bases, with 15 bases left between them.

The CDR3, as DNA: TGTGCCAGCAATAGGGACGGTTATGGCTACACCTTC. Translating it yields CASNRDGYGYTF. V and J are TRBV6-6 and TRBJ1-2; TRBD1 is a possible D gene (5 bases). The CDR3 contains 12 residues. Trimming cost V 7 bases and J 5 bases, with 11 bases left between them. Germline assignment: CDR1 MNHNY and CDR2 SVGAGI (reference sequence).

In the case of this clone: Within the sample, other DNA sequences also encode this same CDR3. CDR3 protein: CAISESGGMNTEAFF. CDR3 coding DNA: TGTGCCATCAGTGAGTCAGGCGGCATGAACACTGAAGCTTTCTTT. V gene TRBV10-3 combines with J gene TRBJ1-1; D unclear. Germline CDR1 and CDR2: ENHRY and SYGVKD. The CDR3 totals 15 residues. The V end lost 0 bases, the J end lost 0 bases, and 8 bases lay between the germline ends.

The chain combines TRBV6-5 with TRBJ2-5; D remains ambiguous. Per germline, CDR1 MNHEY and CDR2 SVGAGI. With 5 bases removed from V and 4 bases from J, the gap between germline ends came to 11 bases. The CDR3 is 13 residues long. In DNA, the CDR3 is TGTGCCAGCAGTAGCCACGACGGAGAGACCCAGTACTTC. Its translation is CASSSHDGETQYF.

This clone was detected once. The CDR3 here is CSARTVSYEQYF. As DNA, the CDR3 is TGCAGCGCCAGGACGGTATCCTACGAGCAGTACTTC. The chain joins TRBV29-1 to TRBJ2-7; D is unresolved. CDR3 length: 12 residues. Germline V gives CDR1 SQVTM, CDR2 ANQGSEA. V was cut by 7 bases and J by 1 base, with 11 bases left in between.

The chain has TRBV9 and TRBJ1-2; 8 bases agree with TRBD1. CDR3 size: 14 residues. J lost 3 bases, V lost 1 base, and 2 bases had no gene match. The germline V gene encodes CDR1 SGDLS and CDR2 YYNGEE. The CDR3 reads CASSVQGADYGYTF. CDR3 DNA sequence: TGTGCCAGCAGCGTACAGGGGGCGGACTATGGCTACACCTTC.

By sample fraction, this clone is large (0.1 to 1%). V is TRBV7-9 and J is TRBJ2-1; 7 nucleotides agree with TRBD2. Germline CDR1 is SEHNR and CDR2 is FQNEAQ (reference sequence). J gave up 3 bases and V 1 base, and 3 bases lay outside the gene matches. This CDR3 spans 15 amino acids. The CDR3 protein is CASSLVTSYYNEQFF. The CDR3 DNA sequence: TGTGCCAGCAGCTTAGTGACTAGCTACTACAATGAGCAGTTCTTC.

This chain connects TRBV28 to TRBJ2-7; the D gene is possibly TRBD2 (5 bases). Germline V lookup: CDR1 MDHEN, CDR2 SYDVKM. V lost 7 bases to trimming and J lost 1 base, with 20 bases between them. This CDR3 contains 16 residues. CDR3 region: CASTPIASGLSYEQYF. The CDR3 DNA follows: TGTGCCAGCACCCCCATAGCGAGCGGCCTTTCCTACGAGCAGTACTTC.

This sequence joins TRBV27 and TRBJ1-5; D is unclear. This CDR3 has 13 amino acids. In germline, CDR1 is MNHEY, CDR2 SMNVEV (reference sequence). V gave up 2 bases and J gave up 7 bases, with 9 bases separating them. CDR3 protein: CASSLKTYQPQHF. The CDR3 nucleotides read TGTGCCAGCAGTTTAAAGACATACCAGCCCCAGCATTTT.

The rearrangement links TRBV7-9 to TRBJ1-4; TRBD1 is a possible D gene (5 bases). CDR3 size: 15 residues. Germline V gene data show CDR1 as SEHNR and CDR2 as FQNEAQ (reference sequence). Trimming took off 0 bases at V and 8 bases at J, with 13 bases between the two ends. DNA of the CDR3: TGTGCCAGCAGCTTAGCGCAGGTGGGGGAAGAAAAACTGTTTTTT. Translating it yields CASSLAQVGEEKLFF.

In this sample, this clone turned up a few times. CDR3 sequence: CASSPTGNGNQPQHF. CDR3 DNA: TGTGCCAGTAGTCCGACAGGAAACGGCAATCAGCCCCAGCATTTT. The chain couples TRBV19 to TRBJ1-5, with TRBD1 as a possible D gene (6 bases). Per germline, CDR1 LNHDA and CDR2 SQIVND (reference sequence). Trimming left V 5 bases short and J 2 bases short, with 13 bases between. CDR3 size: 15 residues.

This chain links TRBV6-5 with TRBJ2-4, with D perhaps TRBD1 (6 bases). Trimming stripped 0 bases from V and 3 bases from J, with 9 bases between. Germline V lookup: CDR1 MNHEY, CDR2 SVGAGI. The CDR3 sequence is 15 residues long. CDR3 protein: CASSYSSGDKNIQYF. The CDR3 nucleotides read TGTGCCAGCAGTTACTCGTCAGGGGACAAAAACATTCAGTACTTC.

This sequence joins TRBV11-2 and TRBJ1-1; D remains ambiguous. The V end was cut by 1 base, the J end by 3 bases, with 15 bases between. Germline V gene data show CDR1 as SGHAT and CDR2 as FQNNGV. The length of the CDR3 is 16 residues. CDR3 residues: CASSLVPANLDTEAFF. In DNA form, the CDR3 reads TGTGCCAGCAGCTTAGTTCCGGCAAACTTGGACACTGAAGCTTTCTTT.

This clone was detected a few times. CDR3 sequence reads: CASSYSRSTEAFF. The CDR3 region has the DNA TGTGCCAGCAGTTACTCGAGAAGCACTGAAGCTTTCTTT. The chain joins TRBV6-5 to TRBJ1-1; D unresolved. CDR3 length: 13 residues. Germline values: CDR1 MNHEY, CDR2 SVGAGI. V was shortened by 0 bases and J by 4 bases, with 6 bases between the two germline ends.

DNA of the CDR3: TGTGCCAGCAGCCCATTGGCAGGGGGCCCGTGGGAAGAGACCCAGTACTTC. Translating gives CASSPLAGGPWEETQYF. The V and J genes are TRBV7-7 and TRBJ2-5; 8 bases are shared with TRBD1. CDR1 and CDR2 from the germline V gene are SSHAT and FNYEAQ (reference sequence). The CDR3 spans 17 residues. V shed 5 bases and J 3 bases; nucleotides not matched to a gene: 14.

CDR3 region: CASSTPGNIQYF. The CDR3 DNA follows: TGTGCCAGCAGTACGCCCGGAAACATTCAGTACTTC. This chain links TRBV27 with TRBJ2-4; no clear D gene. From germline, CDR1 is MNHEY and CDR2 SMNVEV (reference sequence). This CDR3 spans 12 amino acids. V was trimmed by 5 bases and J by 6 bases, leaving 8 bases between them.

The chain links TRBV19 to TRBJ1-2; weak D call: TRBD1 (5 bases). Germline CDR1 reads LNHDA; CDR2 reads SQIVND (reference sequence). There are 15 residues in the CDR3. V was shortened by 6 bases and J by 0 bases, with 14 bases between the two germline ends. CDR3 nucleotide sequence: TGTGCCAGTAGCTCGGGACCGTCTCCTAACTATGGCTACACCTTC. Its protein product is CASSSGPSPNYGYTF.

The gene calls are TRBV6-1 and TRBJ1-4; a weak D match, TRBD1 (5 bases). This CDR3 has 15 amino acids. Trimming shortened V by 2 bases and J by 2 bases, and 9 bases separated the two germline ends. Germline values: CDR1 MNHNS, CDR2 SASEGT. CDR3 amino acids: CASSELAGTNEKLFF. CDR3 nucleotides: TGTGCCAGCAGTGAACTAGCAGGGACTAATGAAAAACTGTTTTTT.

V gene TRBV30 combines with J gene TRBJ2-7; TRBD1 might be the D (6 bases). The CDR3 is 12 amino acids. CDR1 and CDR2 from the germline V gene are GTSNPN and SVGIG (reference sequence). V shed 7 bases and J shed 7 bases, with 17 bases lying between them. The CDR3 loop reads CAFRGHGGEQYF. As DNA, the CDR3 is TGTGCCTTCAGGGGCCACGGTGGGGAGCAGTACTTC.